Ten or more counts support the clone carrying this TCR beta chain. Its cognate antigen is unknown. MiXCR, run by TCRdb on the 5' RACE reads, gives a single entry per CDR3 protein. The sample lists roughly 250,000 distinct CDR3 sequences, more than 13% seen once, with 8.5% to 10% in the top ten. This record belongs to a study of identical twins. Study-level points and caveats: High-abundance cord blood beta clonotypes had fewer insertions; memory repertoires showed none.

Sequences were obtained from memory (CD45RO+) T cells sorted from blood. The receptor was derived from a woman aged 18-29 years in good health.

The CDR3 DNA sequence: TGTGCCAGCAGCGCCACCCACACAGATACGCAGTATTTT. It encodes CASSATHTDTQYF. This chain joins TRBV7-3 and TRBJ2-3; D unresolved. CDR1 is SGHTA, CDR2 FQGTGA, per germline. V lost 5 bases to trimming and J lost 2 bases, with 8 bases between them. The CDR3 is 13 amino acids.